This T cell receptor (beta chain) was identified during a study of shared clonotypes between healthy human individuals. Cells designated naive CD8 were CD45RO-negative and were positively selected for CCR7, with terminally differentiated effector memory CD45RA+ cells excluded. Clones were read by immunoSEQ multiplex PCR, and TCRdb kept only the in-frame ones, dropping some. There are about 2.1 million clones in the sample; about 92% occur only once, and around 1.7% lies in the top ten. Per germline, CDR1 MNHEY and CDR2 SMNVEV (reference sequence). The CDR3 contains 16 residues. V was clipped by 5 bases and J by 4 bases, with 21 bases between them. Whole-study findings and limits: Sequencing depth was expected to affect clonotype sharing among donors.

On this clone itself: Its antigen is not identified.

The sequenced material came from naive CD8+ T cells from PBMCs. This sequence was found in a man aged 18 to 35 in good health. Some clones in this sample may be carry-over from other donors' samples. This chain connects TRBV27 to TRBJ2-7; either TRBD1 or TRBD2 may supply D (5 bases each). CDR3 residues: CASSPSLGERFYEQYF. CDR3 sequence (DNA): TGTGCCAGCAGTCCCTCCCTGGGGGAGAGGTTTTACGAGCAGTACTTC.